Reported below is one T cell receptor (beta chain). TCRdb's copy holds only in-frame clones and misses some; the assay was immunoSEQ multiplex PCR. The table shows 220,000 or so clones, with 82% occurring only once. The CDR3 consists of 12 residues. Trimming took off 10 bases at V and 9 bases at J, with 13 bases between the two ends. The sample is drawn from a study of blood T cell repertoires in COVID-19. The sequencing input was peripheral blood. This clonotype was obtained from a woman of 80 years or more with COVID-19, enrolled during active disease. The V call is TRBV12-3 or TRBV12-4, the J call TRBJ1-6; no clear D gene. CDR3 bases: TGTGCCACGAGACTCTTTGGTTCACCCCTCCACTTT. Protein: CATRLFGSPLHF.